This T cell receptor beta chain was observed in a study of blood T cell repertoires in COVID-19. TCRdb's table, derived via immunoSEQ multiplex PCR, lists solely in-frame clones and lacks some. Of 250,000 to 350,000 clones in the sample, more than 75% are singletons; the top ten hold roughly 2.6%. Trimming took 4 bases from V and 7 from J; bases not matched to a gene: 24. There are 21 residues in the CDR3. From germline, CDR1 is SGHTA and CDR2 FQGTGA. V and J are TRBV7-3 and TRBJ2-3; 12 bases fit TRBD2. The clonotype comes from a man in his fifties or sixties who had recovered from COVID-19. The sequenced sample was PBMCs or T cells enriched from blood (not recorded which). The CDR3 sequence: CASSSIRGASGRAAVHYTQYF. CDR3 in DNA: TGTGCCAGCAGCTCCATAAGGGGGGCTAGCGGGAGGGCCGCGGTACATTATACGCAGTATTTT.